This T cell receptor beta chain was documented in a study of T cells after yellow fever vaccination. Whole-study context: Low-cell-number fractions underwent preparation using SMART-Seq v4 Ultra Low Input. Study-level results: The booster saw the reappearance of most primary-vaccination clones (around 95% CD4, almost 90% CD8). In FACS-sorted repertoires, abundant clonotypes from the bulk population could appear as contaminants.

TCRdb used MiXCR to reprocess the 5' RACE reads, holding one entry per CDR3 protein. This table holds hundreds of thousands of distinct CDR3 sequences, around an eighth found once. In its sample, this clonotype was seen a few times. Its specificity is unknown. The V gene's germline CDR1 is KGHSH and CDR2 LQKENI. V lost 10 bases to trimming and J lost 4 bases, with 19 bases between them. The CDR3 runs to 14 residues. The chain couples TRBV18 to TRBJ1-2, with D perhaps TRBD1 (5 bases). Specimen: PBMCs, collected on the day of the yellow fever booster vaccination. The source is a man younger than 45 who received the YFV17D yellow fever vaccine. The CDR3 here is CATAPAGGLYGYTF. The CDR3 bases are TGTGCCACCGCCCCGGCGGGGGGTCTCTATGGCTACACCTTC. Using reference TRBV18 and TRBJ1-2 for the parts outside the CDR3, the full variable domain is NAGVMQNPRHLVRRRGQEARLRCSPMKGHSHVYWYRQLPEEGLKFMVYLQKENIIDESGMPKERFSAEFPKEGPSILRIQQVVRGDSAAYFCATAPAGGLYGYTFGSGTRLTVV.